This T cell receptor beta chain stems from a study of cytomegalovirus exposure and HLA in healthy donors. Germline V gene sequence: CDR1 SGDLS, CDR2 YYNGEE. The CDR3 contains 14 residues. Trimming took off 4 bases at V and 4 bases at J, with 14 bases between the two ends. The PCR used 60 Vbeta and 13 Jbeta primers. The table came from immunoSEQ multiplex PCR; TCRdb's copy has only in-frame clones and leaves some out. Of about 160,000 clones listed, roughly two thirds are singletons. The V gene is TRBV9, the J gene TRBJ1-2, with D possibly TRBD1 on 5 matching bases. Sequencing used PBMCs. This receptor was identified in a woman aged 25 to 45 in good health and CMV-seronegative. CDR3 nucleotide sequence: TGTGCCAGCAGCCCCCAGGGAGGGAGCTATGGCTACACCTTC. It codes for CASSPQGGSYGYTF.